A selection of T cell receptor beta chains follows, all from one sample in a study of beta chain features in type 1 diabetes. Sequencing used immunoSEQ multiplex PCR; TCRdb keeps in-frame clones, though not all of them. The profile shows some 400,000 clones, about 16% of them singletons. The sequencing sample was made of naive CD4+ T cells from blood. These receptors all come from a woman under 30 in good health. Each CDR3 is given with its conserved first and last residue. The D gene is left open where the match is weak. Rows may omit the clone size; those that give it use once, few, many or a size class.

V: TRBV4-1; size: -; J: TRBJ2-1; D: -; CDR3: CASSQDLEQGGYNEQFF; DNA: TGCGCCAGCAGCCAAGATCTAGAACAGGGAGGGTACAATGAGCAGTTCTTC
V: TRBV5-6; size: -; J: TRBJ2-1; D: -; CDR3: CASSPVANSYNEQFF; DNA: TGTGCCAGCAGCCCGGTAGCGAACTCCTACAATGAGCAGTTCTTC
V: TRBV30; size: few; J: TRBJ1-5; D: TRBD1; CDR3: CAWSVEGAPSNQPQHF; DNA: TGTGCCTGGAGTGTAGAGGGGGCGCCCAGCAATCAGCCCCAGCATTTT
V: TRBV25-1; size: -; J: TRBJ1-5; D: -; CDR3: CASSDRDNQPQHF; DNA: TGTGCCAGCAGTGACAGGGACAATCAGCCCCAGCATTTT
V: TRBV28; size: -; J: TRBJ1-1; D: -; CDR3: CASSARVEAFF; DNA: TGTGCCAGCAGTGCTCGGGTTGAAGCTTTCTTT
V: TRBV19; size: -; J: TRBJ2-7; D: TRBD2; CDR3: CASSPALAGGPWEQYF; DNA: TGTGCCAGTAGCCCAGCCCTAGCGGGAGGGCCTTGGGAGCAGTACTTC
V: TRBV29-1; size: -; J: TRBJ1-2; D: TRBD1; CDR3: CSVEEGATGYTF; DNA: TGCAGCGTTGAGGAGGGGGCTACGGGCTACACCTTC
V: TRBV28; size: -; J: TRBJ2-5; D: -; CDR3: CASSFWSGHKTQYF; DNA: TGTGCCAGCAGTTTTTGGTCAGGCCATAAGACCCAGTACTTC
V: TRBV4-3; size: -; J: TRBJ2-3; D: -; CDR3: CASSPYVAAGATDTQYF; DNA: TGCGCCAGCAGCCCCTACGTGGCAGCGGGCGCCACAGATACGCAGTATTTT
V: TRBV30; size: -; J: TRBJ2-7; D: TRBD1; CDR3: CAWSVSRGLYEQYF; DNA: TGTGCCTGGAGTGTATCCAGGGGGCTATACGAGCAGTACTTC
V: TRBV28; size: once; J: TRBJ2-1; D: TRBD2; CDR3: CASRSGTSGSYNEQFF; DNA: TGTGCCAGCAGATCCGGGACTAGCGGATCCTACAATGAGCAGTTCTTC
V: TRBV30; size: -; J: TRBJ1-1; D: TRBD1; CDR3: CAWSALGQGLRNTEAFF; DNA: TGTGCCTGGAGTGCCTTGGGACAGGGACTTAGGAACACTGAAGCTTTCTTT
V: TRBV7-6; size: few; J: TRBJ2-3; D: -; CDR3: CASSLIGTADTQYF; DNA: TGTGCCAGCAGCTTAATTGGTACAGCAGATACGCAGTATTTT
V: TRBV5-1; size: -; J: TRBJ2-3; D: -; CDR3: CASSLRQGYTDTQYF; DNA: TGCGCCAGCAGTCTGCGCCAGGGTTATACAGATACGCAGTATTTT
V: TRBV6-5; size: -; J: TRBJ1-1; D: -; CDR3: CASSYLTGSAFF; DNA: TGTGCCAGCAGTTACTTAACAGGCTCGGCTTTCTTT
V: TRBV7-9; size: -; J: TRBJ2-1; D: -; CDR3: CASSFLEQFF; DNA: TGTGCCAGCAGCTTTCTGGAGCAGTTCTTC
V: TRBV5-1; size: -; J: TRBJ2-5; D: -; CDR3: CASSFTGAVMETQYF; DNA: TGCGCCAGCAGCTTCACGGGAGCGGTGATGGAGACCCAGTACTTC
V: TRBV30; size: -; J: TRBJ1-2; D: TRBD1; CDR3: CAWSTQGSYGYTF; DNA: TGTGCCTGGAGTACACAGGGGAGCTATGGCTACACCTTC
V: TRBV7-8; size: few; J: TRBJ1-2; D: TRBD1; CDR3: CASSLEGQGFNYGYTF; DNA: TGTGCCAGCAGCTTAGAGGGACAGGGCTTCAACTATGGCTACACCTTC
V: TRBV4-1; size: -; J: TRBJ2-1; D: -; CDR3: CASSQALGASSYNEQFF; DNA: TGCGCCAGCAGCCAAGCCCTGGGGGCAAGCTCCTACAATGAGCAGTTCTTC
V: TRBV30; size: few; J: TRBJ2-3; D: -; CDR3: CAWSVGGESSTDTQYF; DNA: TGTGCCTGGAGTGTTGGTGGGGAGAGTAGCACAGATACGCAGTATTTT
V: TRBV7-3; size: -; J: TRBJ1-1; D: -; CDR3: CASSRTGQMGTEAFF; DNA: TGTGCCAGCAGCCGAACGGGACAAATGGGCACTGAAGCTTTCTTT
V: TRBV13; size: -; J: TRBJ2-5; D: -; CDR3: CASSSTSRAETQYF; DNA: TGTGCCAGCAGCTCAACTAGCAGGGCAGAGACCCAGTACTTC
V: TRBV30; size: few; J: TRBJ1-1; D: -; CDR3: CAWARGMNTEAFF; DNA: TGTGCCTGGGCGAGAGGGATGAACACTGAAGCTTTCTTT